The T cell receptor beta chain described here comes from a study of blood T cell repertoires in COVID-19 (TCRdb year 2020). The study in broad terms: Recovered participants in ImmuneRACE Cohort 3 were defined as having two consecutive negative NP/OP PCR tests, clearance from a healthcare professional, or resolution of symptoms. The collaborator samples originated in the United States, Italy and Spain and spanned the acute and convalescent phases of COVID-19. The material from the prospective study consisted of cDNA or gDNA derived from T cells, B-cell-depleted T cells, or PBMCs. Subjects who had been exposed to COVID-19, were actively infected with it, or had recovered from it provided the deeply sampled blood TCRbeta repertoires that made up the dataset. The repertoires were released in a freely available public database intended as a resource for research on the immune response to SARS-CoV-2. The samples were drawn from the first 160 participants of the ongoing ImmuneRACE study and from more than 1,000 subjects provided by 6 global collaborators. Nearly every sample came with metadata listing a de-identified subject ID, COVID-19 status, age in years and sex. Where available, HLA class I and class II types were obtained from metadata supplied by the sample provider rather than from assay-based typing. General findings and caveats noted by the study authors: How much clinical and demographic metadata was included differed by source and by participant, and the metadata was provided uncurated.

The immunoSEQ Assay, a bias-controlled multiplex PCR, was used to amplify TCRbeta CDR3 regions from genomic DNA. The authors' analysis ran thus. The number of nucleated cells in each sample was estimated by amplification of reference gene primers within the assay. To quantify the absolute abundance of each unique TCRbeta CDR3 rearrangement, sequence reads were collapsed and filtered. For each sample, productive Simpson clonality was calculated as the square root of Simpson's diversity index over productive rearrangements. TCRdb took over this immuneACCESS table, retaining in-frame rearrangements with V and J assigned. Such tables are incomplete; in checked studies, under half of the missing clones stem from an unresolved V gene, and the remainder is unexplained. D and trimming were read from the DNA, whereas the V and J calls and clone size are those reported in that table. In all, the sample holds roughly 340,000 clones, and around 87% of those were seen once. About 2.1% of the sample is held by the ten biggest clonotypes.

The CDR3 covers 15 residues, taking in both the cysteine and the phenylalanine. Of the read, only the CDR3 DNA is kept; its 45 bases are in frame from base 1. As encoded in the germline V gene, CDR1 is MGHDK while CDR2 is SYGVNS. Compared with germline, V lacks 6 bases and J lacks 2 bases; bases without a gene match: 6. Only a few counts were recorded for this clone. Its antigen is not yet known. No clone much larger than this one lies a single base away; base qualities are absent. Participants in the prospective study were aged roughly 18 to 100 years, lived in 20 to 25 United States geographic areas, and enrolled through a virtual design. To assign participants to cohorts, the prospective study relied on clinical history that participants themselves reported in a screening survey and a study questionnaire. In the prospective study, whole blood, serum and a nasopharyngeal or oropharyngeal swab were collected from each participant by mobile phlebotomists. Over a 2-month period, participants in the prospective study had the option of providing additional blood draws and questionnaires. Before DNA extraction, prospective study blood samples were shipped either frozen or at room temperature.

Sequencing used PBMCs or T cells enriched from blood (not recorded which). This clonotype originated in a man aged 35 to 55 in a cohort exposed to, infected with or recovered from COVID-19 (not recorded which). This chain is built from TRBV25-1 and TRBJ2-3; TRBD1 matches 9 bases in the middle. The CDR3 here reads CASRSRTGATDTQYF. The nucleotide sequence is TGTGCCAGCAGGTCCAGGACAGGGGCCACAGATACGCAGTATTTT.